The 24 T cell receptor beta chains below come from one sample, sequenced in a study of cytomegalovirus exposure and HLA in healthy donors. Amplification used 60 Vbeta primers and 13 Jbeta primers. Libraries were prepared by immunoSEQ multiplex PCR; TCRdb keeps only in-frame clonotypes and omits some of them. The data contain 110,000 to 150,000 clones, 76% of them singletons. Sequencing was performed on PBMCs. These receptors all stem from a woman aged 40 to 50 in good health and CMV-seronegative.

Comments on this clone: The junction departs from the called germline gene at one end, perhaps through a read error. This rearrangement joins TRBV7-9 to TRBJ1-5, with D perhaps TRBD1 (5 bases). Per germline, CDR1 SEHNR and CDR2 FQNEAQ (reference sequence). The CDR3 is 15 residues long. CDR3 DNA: TGTTCCAGCAGCTTAGGGGCAGAGCACCCTCAGCCCCAGCATTTT. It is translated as CSSSLGAEHPQPQHF.

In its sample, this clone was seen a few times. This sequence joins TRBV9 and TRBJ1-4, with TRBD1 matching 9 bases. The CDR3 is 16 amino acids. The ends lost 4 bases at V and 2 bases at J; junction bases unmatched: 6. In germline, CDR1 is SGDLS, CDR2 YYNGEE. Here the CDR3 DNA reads TGTGCCAGCAGCTTACGGGACAGGGAGACTAATGAAAAACTGTTTTTT. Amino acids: CASSLRDRETNEKLFF.

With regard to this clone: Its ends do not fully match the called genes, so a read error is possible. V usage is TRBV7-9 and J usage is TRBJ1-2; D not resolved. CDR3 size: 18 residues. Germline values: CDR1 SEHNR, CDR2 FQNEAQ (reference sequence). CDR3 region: CSSSSRVAEILSEDGYTF. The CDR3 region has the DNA TGTTCCAGCAGCTCTCGGGTGGCGGAAATACTCTCGGAGGATGGCTACACCTTC.

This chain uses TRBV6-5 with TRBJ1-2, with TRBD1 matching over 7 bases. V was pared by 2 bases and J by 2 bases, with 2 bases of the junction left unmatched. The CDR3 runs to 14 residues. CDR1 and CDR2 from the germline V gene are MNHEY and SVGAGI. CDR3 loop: CASSYDRDNYGYTF. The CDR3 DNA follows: TGTGCCAGCAGTTACGACAGGGACAACTATGGCTACACCTTC.

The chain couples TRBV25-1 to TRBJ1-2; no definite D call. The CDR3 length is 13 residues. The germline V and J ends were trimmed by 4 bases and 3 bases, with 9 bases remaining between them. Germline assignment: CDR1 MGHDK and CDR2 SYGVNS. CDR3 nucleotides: TGTGCCAGCAGTGGAACTCCGGACTATGGCTACACCTTC. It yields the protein CASSGTPDYGYTF.

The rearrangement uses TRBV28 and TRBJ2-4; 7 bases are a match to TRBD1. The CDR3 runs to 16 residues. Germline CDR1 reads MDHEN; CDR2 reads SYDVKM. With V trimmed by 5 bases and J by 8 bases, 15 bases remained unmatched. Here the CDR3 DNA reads TGTGCCAGCAGTGGGACCGGGACAGCTAGATATGACATTCAGTACTTC. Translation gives CASSGTGTARYDIQYF. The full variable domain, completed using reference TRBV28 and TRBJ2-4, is DVKVTQSSRYLVKRTGEKVFLECVQDMDHENMFWYRQDPGLGLRLIYFSYDVKMKEKGDIPEGYSVSREKKERFSLILESASTNQTSMYLCASSGTGTARYDIQYFGAGTRLSVL.

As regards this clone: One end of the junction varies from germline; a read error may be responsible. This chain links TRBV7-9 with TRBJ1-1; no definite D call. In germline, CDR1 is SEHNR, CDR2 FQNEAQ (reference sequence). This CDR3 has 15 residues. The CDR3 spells CSSSNQAEGNTEAFF. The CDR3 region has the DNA TGTTCCAGCAGCAACCAGGCGGAGGGGAACACTGAAGCTTTCTTT.

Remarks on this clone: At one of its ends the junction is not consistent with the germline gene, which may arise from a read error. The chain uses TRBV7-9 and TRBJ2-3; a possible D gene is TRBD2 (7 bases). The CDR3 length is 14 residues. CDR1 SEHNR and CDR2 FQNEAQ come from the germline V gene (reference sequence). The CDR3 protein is CSSSPRGAGDTQYF. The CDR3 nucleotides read TGTTCCAGCAGCCCCCGGGGGGCGGGGGATACGCAGTATTTT.

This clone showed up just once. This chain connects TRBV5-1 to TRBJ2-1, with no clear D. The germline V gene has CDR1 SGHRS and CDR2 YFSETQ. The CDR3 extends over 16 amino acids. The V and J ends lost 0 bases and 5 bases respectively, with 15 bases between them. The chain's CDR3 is CASSLDGSYPDNEQFF. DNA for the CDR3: TGCGCCAGCAGCTTGGACGGGTCGTATCCGGACAATGAGCAGTTCTTC.

CDR3 DNA sequence: TGTGCCATTTTAACGACAGGTTCGGGAAACACAGATACGCAGTATTTT. Translation: CAILTTGSGNTDTQYF. The chain uses TRBV2 and TRBJ2-3; possible D gene TRBD1, 6 bases. This CDR3 is built from 16 residues. Between the trimmed V and J ends, which lost 10 bases and 2 bases, there was a span of 22 bases. The germline CDR1 and CDR2 sequences are SNHLY and FYNNEI.

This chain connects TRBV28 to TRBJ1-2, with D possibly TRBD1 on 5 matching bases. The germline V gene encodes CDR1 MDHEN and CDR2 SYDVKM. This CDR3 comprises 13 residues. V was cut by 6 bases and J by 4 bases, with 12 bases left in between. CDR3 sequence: CASRAGQFYGYTF. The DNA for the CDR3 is TGTGCCAGCAGGGCAGGGCAGTTCTATGGCTACACCTTC.

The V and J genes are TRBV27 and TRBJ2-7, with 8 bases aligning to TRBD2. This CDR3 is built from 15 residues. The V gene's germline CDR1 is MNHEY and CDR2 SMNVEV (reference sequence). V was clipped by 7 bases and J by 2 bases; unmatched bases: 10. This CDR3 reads CASNPAGVYPYEQYF. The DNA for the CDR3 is TGTGCCAGCAACCCAGCGGGAGTCTATCCCTACGAGCAGTACTTC.

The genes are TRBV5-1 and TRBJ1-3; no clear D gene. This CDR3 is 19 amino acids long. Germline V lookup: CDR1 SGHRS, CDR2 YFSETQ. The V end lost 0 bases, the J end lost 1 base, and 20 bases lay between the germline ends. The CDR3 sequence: CASSLVPTYSLPSGNTIYF. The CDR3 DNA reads TGCGCCAGCAGCTTGGTGCCAACATACAGTTTACCATCTGGAAACACCATATATTTT.

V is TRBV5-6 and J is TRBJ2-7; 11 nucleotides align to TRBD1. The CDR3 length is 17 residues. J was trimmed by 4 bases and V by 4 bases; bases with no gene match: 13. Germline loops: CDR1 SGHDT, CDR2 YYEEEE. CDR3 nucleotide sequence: TGTGCCAGCAGCAAAGTCGGACAGGGGGCTAAAGGGTACGAGCAGTACTTC. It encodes CASSKVGQGAKGYEQYF. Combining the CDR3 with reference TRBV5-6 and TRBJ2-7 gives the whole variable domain DAGVTQSPTHLIKTRGQQVTLRCSPKSGHDTVSWYQQALGQGPQFIFQYYEEEERQRGNFPDRFSGHQFPNYSSELNVNALLLGDSALYLCASSKVGQGAKGYEQYFGPGTRLTVT.

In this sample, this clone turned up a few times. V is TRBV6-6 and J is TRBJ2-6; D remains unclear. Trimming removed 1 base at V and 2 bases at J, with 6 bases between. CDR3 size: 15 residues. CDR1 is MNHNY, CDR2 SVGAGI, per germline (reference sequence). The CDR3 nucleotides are TGTGCCAGCAGTTACTTGGCCCCTGGGGCCAACGTCCTGACTTTC. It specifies CASSYLAPGANVLTF.

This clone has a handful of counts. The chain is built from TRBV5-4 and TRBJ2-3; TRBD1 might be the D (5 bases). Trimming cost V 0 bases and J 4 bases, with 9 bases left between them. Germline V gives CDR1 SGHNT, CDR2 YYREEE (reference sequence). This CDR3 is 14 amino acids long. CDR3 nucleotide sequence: TGTGCCAGCAGCTTGGAGGGGCCGTCAGATACGCAGTATTTT. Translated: CASSLEGPSDTQYF.

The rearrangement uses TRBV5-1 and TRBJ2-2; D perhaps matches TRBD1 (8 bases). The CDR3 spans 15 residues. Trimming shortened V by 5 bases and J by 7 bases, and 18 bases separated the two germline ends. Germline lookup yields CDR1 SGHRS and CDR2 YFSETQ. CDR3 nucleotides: TGCGCCAGCAGGAAGACAGGGGAGGGATACGGGGAGCTGTTTTTT. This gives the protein CASRKTGEGYGELFF.

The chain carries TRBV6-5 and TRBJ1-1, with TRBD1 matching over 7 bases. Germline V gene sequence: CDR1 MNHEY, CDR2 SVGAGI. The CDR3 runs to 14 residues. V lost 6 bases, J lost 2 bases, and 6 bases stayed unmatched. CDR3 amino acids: CASRTRQGNTEAFF. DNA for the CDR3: TGTGCCAGCAGAACTCGACAGGGAAACACTGAAGCTTTCTTT.

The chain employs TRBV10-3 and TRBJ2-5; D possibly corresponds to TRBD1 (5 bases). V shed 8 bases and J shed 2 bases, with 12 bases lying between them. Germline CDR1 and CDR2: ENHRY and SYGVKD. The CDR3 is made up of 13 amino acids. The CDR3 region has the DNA TGTGCCATCCGGTTGCCAGGGCAAGAGACCCAGTACTTC. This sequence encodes CAIRLPGQETQYF.

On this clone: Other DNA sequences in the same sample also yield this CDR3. The CDR3 here is CASSLDRGNTEAFF. Here the CDR3 DNA reads TGCGCCAGCAGCCTTGACAGGGGGAACACTGAAGCTTTCTTT. The chain has TRBV5-1 and TRBJ1-1; the match to TRBD1 covers 8 bases. The V segment lost 4 bases and the J segment 1 base; nucleotides outside the gene matches: 3. This CDR3 is built from 14 residues. CDR1 and CDR2 (germline): SGHRS, YFSETQ. Full variable domain (outside the CDR3, taken from reference TRBV5-1 and TRBJ1-1): KAGVTQTPRYLIKTRGQQVTLSCSPISGHRSVSWYQQTPGQGLQFLFEYFSETQRNKGNFPGRFSGRQFSNSRSEMNVSTLELGDSALYLCASSLDRGNTEAFFGQGTRLTVV.

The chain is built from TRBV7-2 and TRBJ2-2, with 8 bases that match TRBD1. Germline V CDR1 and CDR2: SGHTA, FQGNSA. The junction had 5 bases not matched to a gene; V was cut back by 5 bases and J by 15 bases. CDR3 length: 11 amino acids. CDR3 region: CASSPGDRLFF. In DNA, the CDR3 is TGTGCCAGCAGCCCGGGGGACAGGTTGTTTTTT.

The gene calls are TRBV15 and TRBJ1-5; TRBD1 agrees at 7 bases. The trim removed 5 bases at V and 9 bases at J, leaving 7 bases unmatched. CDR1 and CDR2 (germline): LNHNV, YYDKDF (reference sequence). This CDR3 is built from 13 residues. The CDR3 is CATSGNRGSPQHF. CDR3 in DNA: TGTGCCACCAGCGGTAACAGGGGATCGCCCCAGCATTTT. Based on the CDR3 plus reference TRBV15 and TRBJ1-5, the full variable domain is DAMVIQNPRYQVTQFGKPVTLSCSQTLNHNVMYWYQQKSSQAPKLLFHYYDKDFNNEADTPDNFQSRRPNTSFCFLDIRSPGLGDTAMYLCATSGNRGSPQHFGDGTRLSIL.

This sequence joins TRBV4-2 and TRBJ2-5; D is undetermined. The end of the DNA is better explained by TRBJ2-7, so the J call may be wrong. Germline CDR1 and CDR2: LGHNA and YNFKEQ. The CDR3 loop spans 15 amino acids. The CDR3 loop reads CASSQVGPRLSEQYF. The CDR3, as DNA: TGTGCCAGCAGCCAAGTTGGCCCTAGGTTGTCCGAGCAGTACTTC.

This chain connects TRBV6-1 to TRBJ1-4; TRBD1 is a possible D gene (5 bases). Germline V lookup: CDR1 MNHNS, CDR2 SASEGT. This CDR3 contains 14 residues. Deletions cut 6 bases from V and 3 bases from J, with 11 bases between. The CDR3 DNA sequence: TGTGCCAGCAGCCTCAGGGCAGCTAATGAAAAACTGTTTTTT. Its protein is CASSLRAANEKLFF.